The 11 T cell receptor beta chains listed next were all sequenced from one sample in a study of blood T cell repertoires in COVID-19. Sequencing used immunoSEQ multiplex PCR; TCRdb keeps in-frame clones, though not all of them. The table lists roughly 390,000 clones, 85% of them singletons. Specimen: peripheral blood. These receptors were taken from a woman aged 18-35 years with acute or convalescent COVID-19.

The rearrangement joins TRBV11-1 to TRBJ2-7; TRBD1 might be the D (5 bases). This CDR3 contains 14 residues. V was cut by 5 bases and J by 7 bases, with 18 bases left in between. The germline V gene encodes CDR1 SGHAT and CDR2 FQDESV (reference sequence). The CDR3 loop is CASSLGQGALEQYF. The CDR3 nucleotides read TGTGCCAGCAGCCTCGGGCAGGGCGCCTTAGAGCAGTACTTC.

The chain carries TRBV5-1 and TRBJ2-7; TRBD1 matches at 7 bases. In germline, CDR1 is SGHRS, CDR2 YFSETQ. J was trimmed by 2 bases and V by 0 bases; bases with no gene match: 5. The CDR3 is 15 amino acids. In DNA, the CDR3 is TGCGCCAGCAGCTTGGCCACGGGACAGACCTACGAGCAGTACTTC. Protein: CASSLATGQTYEQYF.

CDR3 in amino acids: CASRNEGGYGYTF. The CDR3, as DNA: TGTGCCAGCAGAAACGAGGGGGGGTATGGCTACACCTTC. The V call is TRBV9, the J call TRBJ1-2, with D possibly matching TRBD1 (6 bases). The CDR3 has 13 amino acids. Trimming stripped 5 bases from V and 5 bases from J, with 13 bases between. The germline gives CDR1 SGDLS, CDR2 YYNGEE.

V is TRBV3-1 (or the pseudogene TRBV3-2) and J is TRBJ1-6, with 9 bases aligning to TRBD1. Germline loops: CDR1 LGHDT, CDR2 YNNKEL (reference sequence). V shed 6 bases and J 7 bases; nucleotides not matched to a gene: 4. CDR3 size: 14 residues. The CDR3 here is CASSWDRDNSPLHF. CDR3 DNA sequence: TGTGCCAGCAGTTGGGACAGGGACAATTCACCCCTCCACTTT.

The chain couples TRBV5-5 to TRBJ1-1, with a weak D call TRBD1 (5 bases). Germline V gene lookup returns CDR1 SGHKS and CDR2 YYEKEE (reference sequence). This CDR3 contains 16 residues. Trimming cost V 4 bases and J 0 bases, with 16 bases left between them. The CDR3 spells CASSPRRGVMNTEAFF. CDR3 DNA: TGTGCCAGCAGCCCGCGCCGGGGGGTGATGAACACTGAAGCTTTCTTT.

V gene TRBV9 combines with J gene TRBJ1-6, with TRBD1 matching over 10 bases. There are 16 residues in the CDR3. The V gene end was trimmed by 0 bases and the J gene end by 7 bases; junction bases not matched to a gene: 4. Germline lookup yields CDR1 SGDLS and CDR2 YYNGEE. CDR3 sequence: CASSVAGDRGNSPLHF. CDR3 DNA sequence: TGTGCCAGCAGCGTAGCTGGGGACAGGGGAAATTCACCCCTCCACTTT.

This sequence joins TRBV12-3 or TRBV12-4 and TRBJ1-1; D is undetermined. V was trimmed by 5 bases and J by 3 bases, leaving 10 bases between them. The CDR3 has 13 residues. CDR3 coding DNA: TGTGCCAGCAGTATAGGGAGGGACACTGAAGCTTTCTTT. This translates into CASSIGRDTEAFF.

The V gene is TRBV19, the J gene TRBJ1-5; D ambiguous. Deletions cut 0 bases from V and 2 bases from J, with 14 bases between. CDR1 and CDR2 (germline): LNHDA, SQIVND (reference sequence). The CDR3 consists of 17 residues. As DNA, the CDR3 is TGTGCCAGTAGTATAGATCGCGACGACTTGGGCAATCAGCCCCAGCATTTT. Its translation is CASSIDRDDLGNQPQHF.

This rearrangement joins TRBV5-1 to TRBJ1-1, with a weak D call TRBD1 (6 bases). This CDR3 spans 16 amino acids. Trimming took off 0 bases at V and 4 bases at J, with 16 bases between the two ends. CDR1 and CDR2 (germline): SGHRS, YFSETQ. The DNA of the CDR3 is TGCGCCAGCAGCTTGGCTCTCGGCAGGGGCATCACTGAAGCTTTCTTT. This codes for CASSLALGRGITEAFF.

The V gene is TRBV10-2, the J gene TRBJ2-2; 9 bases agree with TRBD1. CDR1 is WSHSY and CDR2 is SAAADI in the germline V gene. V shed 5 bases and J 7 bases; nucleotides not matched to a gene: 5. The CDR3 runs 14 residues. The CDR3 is CASSSGTGLGELFF. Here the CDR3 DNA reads TGCGCCAGCAGTTCCGGGACAGGGCTCGGGGAGCTGTTTTTT.

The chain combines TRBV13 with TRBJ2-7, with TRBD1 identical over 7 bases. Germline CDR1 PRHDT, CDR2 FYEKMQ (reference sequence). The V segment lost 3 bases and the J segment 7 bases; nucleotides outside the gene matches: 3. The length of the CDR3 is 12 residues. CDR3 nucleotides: TGTGCCAGCAGCTTCGACAGGGATGAGCAGTACTTC. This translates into CASSFDRDEQYF.